This T cell receptor beta chain was sequenced for a study of T cell responses to AZD1222 COVID-19 vaccine. This CDR3 is built from 12 residues. Trimming pared 5 bases from V and 4 bases from J, leaving 8 bases between. CDR1 is SEHNR and CDR2 is FQNEAQ in the germline V gene (reference sequence). This table comes from immunoSEQ multiplex PCR, and its TCRdb copy is limited to in-frame clones, with some not included. Found here are over 85,000 clones, 80% to 95% of them singletons; the top ten hold roughly 7.6%. This clone appeared a single time. This sample comprised peripheral blood, obtained on day 0 of AZD1222 vaccination. The TCR comes from an adult in good health. The genes are TRBV7-9 and TRBJ1-2; D gene unclear. In DNA form, the CDR3 reads TGTGCCAGCAGCCCCCCTGGCTATGGCTACACCTTC. Protein product: CASSPPGYGYTF. The full variable domain, in which reference TRBV7-9 and TRBJ1-2 provide the parts outside the CDR3, is DTGVSQNPRHKITKRGQNVTFRCDPISEHNRLYWYRQTLGQGPEFLTYFQNEAQLEKSRLLSDRFSAERPKGSFSTLEIQRTEQGDSAMYLCASSPPGYGYTFGSGTRLTVV.